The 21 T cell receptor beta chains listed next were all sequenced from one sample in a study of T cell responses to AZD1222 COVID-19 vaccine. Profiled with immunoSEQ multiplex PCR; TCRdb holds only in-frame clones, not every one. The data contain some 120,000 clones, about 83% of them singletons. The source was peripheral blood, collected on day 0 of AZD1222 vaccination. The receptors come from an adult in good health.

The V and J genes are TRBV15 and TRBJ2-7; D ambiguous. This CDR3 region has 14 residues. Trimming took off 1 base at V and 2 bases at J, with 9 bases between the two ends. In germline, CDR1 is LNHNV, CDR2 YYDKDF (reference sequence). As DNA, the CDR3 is TGTGCCACCAGCAGAGGTGGTGGGGCCTACGAGCAGTACTTC. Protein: CATSRGGGAYEQYF.

Here the CDR3 reads CATTPRVGLNTEAFF. In nucleotides, the CDR3 is TGTGCCACCACCCCCCGGGTAGGGTTGAACACTGAAGCTTTCTTT. The chain employs TRBV19 and TRBJ1-1; D is unresolved. Trimming took 10 bases from V and 0 from J, leaving 18 bases between them. Germline-derived CDR1 and CDR2 are LNHDA and SQIVND (reference sequence). There are 15 residues in the CDR3.

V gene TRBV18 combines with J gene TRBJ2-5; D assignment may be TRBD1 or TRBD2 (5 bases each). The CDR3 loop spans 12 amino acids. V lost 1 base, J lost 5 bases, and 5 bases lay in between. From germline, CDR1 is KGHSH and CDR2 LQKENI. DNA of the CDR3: TGTGCCAGCTCACCACGGGGGGAGACCCAGTACTTC. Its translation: CASSPRGETQYF.

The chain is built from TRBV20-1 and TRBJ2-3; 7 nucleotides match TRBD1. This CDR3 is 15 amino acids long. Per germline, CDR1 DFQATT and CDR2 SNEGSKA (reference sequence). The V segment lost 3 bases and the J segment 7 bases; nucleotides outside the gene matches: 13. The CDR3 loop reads CSASGRTGFMNTQYF. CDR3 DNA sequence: TGCAGTGCTAGTGGCAGGACAGGCTTCATGAATACGCAGTATTTT.

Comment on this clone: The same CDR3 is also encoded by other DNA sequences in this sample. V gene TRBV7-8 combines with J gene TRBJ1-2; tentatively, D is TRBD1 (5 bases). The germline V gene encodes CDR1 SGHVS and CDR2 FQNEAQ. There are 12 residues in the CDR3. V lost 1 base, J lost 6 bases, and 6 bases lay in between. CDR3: CASSLVGDGYTF. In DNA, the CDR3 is TGTGCCAGCAGCTTAGTGGGGGATGGCTACACCTTC.

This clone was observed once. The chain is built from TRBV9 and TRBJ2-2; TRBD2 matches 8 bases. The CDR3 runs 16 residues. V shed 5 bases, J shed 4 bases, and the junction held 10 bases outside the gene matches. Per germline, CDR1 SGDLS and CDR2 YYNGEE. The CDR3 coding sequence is TGTGCCAGCAGTGGTGCGGGAGGCGCGCCCACCGGGGAGCTGTTTTTT. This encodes CASSGAGGAPTGELFF.

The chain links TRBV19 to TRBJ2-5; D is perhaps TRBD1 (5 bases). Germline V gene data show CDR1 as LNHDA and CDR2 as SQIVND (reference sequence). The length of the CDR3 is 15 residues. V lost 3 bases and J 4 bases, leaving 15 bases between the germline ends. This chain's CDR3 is CASSIEKGKAETQYF. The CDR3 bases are TGTGCCAGTAGTATTGAGAAGGGGAAGGCAGAGACCCAGTACTTC. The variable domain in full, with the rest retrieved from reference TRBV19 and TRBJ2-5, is DGGITQSPKYLFRKEGQNVTLSCEQNLNHDAMYWYRQDPGQGLRLIYYSQIVNDFQKGDIAEGYSVSREKKESFPLTVTSAQKNPTAFYLCASSIEKGKAETQYFGPGTRLLVL.

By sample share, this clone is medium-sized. CDR3 DNA sequence: TGCGCCAGCAGCTTGGAACACGGAGGACAGGGGACTGAAAAACTGTTTTTT. Encoded protein: CASSLEHGGQGTEKLFF. V is TRBV5-1 and J is TRBJ1-4; 9 bases match TRBD1. Germline lookup yields CDR1 SGHRS and CDR2 YFSETQ. The CDR3 loop spans 17 amino acids. With V trimmed by 0 bases and J by 7 bases, 10 bases remained unmatched.

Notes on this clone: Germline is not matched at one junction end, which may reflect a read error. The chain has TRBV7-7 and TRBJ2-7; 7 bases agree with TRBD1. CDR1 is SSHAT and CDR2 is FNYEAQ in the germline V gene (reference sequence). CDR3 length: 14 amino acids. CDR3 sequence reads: CASSAGTERYEQYF. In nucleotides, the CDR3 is TGTGCTAGCAGCGCCGGGACAGAAAGATACGAGCAGTACTTC. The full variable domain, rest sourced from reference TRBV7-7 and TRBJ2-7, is GAGVSQSPRYKVTKRGQDVTLRCDPISSHATLYWYQQALGQGPEFLTYFNYEAQPDKSGLPSDRFSAERPEGSISTLTIQRTEQRDSAMYRCASSAGTERYEQYFGPGTRLTVT.

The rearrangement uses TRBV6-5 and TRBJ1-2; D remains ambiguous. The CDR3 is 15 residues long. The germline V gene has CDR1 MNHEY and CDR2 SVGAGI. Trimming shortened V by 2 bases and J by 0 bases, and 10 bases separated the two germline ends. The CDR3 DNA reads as TGTGCCAGCAGTTACGGGCAGGTTTCTAACTATGGCTACACCTTC. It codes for CASSYGQVSNYGYTF.

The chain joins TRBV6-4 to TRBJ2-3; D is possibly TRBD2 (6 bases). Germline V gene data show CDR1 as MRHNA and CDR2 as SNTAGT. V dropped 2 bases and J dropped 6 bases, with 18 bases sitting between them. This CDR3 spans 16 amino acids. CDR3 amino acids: CASSDGFAAGRDTQYF. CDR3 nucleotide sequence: TGTGCCAGCAGTGACGGTTTCGCGGCGGGAAGGGATACGCAGTATTTT.

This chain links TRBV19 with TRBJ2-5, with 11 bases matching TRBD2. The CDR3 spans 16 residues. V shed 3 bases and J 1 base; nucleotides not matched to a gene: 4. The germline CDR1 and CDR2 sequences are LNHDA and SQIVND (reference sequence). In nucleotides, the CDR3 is TGTGCCAGTAGTATCCTAGCGGGAGGCCTCCAAGAGACCCAGTACTTC. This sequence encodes CASSILAGGLQETQYF. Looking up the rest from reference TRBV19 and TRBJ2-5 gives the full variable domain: DGGITQSPKYLFRKEGQNVTLSCEQNLNHDAMYWYRQDPGQGLRLIYYSQIVNDFQKGDIAEGYSVSREKKESFPLTVTSAQKNPTAFYLCASSILAGGLQETQYFGPGTRLLVL.

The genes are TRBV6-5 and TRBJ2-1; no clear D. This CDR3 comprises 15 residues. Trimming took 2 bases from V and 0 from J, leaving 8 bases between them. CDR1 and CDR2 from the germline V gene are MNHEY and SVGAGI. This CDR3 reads CASSYRANSYNEQFF. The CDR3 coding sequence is TGTGCCAGCAGTTACCGAGCGAACTCCTACAATGAGCAGTTCTTC.

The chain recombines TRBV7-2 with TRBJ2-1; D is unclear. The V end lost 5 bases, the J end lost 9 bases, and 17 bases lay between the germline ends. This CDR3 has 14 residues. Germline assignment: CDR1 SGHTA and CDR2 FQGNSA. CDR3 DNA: TGTGCCAGCAGCCCAGATCCGATGCGAGGTGAGCAGTTCTTC. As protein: CASSPDPMRGEQFF.

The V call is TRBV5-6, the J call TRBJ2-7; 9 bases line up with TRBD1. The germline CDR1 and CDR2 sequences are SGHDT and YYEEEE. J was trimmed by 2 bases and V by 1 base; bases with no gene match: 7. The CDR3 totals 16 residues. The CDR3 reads CASSLRAGTGTYEQYF. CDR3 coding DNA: TGTGCCAGCAGCTTGAGGGCCGGGACAGGGACCTACGAGCAGTACTTC.

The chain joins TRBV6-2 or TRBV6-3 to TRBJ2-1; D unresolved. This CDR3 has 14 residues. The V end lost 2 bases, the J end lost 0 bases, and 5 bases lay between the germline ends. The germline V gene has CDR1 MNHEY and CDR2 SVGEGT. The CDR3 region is CASSYPGSYNEQFF. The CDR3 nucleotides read TGTGCCAGCAGTTACCCCGGCTCCTACAATGAGCAGTTCTTC.

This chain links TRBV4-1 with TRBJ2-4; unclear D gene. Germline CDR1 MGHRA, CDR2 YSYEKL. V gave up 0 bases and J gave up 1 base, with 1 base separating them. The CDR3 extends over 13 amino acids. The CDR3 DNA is TGCGCCAGCAGCCAAGATGCCAAAAACATTCAGTACTTC. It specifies CASSQDAKNIQYF.

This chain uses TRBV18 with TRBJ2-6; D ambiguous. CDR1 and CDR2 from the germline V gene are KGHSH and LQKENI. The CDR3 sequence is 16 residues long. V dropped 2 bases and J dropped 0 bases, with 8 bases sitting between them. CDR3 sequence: CASSPNSFSGANVLTF. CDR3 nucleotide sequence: TGTGCCAGCTCACCAAACAGCTTCTCTGGGGCCAACGTCCTGACTTTC.

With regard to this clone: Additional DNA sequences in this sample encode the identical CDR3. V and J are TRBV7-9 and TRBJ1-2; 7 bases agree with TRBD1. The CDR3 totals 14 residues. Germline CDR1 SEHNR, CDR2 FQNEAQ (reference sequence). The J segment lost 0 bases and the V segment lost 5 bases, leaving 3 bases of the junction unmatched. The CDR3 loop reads CASSLGTANYGYTF. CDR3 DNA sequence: TGTGCCAGCAGCCTCGGGACAGCTAACTATGGCTACACCTTC.

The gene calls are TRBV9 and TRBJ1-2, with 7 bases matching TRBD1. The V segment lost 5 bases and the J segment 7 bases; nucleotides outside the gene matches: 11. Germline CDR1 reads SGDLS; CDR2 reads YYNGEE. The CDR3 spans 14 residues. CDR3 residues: CASSDGKGARGYTF. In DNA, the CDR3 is TGTGCCAGCAGTGATGGGAAGGGGGCGCGTGGCTACACCTTC. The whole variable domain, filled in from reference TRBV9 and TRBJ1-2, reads DSGVTQTPKHLITATGQRVTLRCSPRSGDLSVYWYQQSLDQGLQFLIQYYNGEERAKGNILERFSAQQFPDLHSELNLSSLELGDSALYFCASSDGKGARGYTFGSGTRLTVV.

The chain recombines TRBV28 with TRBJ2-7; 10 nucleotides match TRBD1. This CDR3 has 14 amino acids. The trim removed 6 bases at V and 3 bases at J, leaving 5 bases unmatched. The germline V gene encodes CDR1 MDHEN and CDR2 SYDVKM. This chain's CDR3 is CASRAGTGVYEQYF. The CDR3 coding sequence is TGTGCCAGCAGGGCCGGGACAGGGGTCTACGAGCAGTACTTC.